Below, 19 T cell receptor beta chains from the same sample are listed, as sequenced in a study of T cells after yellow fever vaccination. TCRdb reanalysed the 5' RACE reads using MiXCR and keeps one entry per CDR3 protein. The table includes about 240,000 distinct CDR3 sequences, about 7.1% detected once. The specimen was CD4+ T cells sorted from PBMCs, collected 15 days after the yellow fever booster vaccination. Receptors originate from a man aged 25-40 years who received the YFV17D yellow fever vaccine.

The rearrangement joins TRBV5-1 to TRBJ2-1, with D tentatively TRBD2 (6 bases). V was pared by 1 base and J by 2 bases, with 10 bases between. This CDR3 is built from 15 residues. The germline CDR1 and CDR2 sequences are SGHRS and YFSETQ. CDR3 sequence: CASSLQGGAYNEQFF. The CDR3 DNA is TGCGCCAGCAGCTTGCAGGGAGGTGCCTACAATGAGCAGTTCTTC. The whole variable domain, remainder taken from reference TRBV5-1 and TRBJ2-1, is KAGVTQTPRYLIKTRGQQVTLSCSPISGHRSVSWYQQTPGQGLQFLFEYFSETQRNKGNFPGRFSGRQFSNSRSEMNVSTLELGDSALYLCASSLQGGAYNEQFFGPGTRLTVL.

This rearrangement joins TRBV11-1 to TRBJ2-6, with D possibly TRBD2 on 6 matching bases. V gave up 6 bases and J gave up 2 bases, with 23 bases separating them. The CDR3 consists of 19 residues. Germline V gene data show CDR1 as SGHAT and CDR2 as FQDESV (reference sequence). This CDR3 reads CASSRGEGTFIAGANVLTF. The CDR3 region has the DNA TGTGCCAGCAGTCGTGGTGAGGGGACTTTTATAGCTGGGGCCAACGTCCTGACTTTC.

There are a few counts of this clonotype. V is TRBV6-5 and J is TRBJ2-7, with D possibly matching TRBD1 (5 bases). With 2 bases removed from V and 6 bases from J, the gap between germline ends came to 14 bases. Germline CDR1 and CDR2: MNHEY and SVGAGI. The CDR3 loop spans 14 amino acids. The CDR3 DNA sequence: TGTGCCAGCAGTTACGGGGCCCCACCACCCGAGCAGTACTTC. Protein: CASSYGAPPPEQYF.

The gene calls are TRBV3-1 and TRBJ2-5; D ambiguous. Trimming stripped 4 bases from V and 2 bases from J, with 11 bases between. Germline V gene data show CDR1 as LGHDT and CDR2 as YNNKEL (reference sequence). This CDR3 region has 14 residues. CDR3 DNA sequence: TGTGCCAGCAGCCCTCGTTTGAGACAAGAGACCCAGTACTTC. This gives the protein CASSPRLRQETQYF.

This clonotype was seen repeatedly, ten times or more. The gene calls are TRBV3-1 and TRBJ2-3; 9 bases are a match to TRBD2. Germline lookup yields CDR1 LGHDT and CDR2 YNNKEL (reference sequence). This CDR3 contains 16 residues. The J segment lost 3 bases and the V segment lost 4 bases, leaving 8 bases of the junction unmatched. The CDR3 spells CASSLGAGGPTDTQYF. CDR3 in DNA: TGTGCCAGCAGCCTGGGGGCGGGAGGGCCTACAGATACGCAGTATTTT.

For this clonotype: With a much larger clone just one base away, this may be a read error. In DNA form, the CDR3 reads TGTGCCAGCAGTCACGGGACTAGCGGGAGATATGAGCAGTTCTTC. Its protein is CASSHGTSGRYEQFF. J is TRBJ2-1 and V is TRBV27, with 14 bases identical to TRBD2. Germline values: CDR1 MNHEY, CDR2 SMNVEV (reference sequence). J was trimmed by 8 bases and V by 5 bases; bases with no gene match: 5. The CDR3 sequence is 15 residues long.

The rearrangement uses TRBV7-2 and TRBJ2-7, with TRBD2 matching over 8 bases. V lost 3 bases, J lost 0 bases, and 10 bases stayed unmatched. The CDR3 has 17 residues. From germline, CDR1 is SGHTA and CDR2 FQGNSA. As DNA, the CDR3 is TGTGCCAGCAGCTTTCTGGCGGGAGGCCTCAGCTCCTACGAGCAGTACTTC. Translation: CASSFLAGGLSSYEQYF.

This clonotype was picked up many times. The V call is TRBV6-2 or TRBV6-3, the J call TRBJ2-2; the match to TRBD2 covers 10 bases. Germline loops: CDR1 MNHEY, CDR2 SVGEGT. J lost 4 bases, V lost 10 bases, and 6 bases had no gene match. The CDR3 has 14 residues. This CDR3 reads CATLAGEGTGELFF. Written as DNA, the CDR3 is TGTGCCACGCTAGCGGGAGAGGGCACCGGGGAGCTGTTTTTT.

DNA of the CDR3: TGTGCCAGCAGTTTGACTTCGGTAAACATTCAGTACTTC. It yields the protein CASSLTSVNIQYF. The chain joins TRBV28 to TRBJ2-4, with D unresolved. The CDR3 loop spans 13 amino acids. With 3 bases removed from V and 6 bases from J, the gap between germline ends came to 9 bases. The germline CDR1 and CDR2 sequences are MDHEN and SYDVKM.

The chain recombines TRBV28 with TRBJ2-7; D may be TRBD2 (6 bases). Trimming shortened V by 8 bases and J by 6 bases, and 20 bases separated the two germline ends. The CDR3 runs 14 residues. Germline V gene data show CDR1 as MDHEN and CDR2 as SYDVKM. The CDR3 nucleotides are TGTGCCAGCGTAGACCCGGGACTCAACGGCGAGCAGTACTTC. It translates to CASVDPGLNGEQYF.

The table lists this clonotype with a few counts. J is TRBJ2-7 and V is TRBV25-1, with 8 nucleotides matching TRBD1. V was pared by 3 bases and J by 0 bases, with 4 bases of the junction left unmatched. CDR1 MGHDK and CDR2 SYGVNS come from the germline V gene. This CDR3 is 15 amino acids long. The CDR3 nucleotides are TGTGCCAGCAGTGACGCTACAGGGGGCTCCTACGAGCAGTACTTC. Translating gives CASSDATGGSYEQYF.

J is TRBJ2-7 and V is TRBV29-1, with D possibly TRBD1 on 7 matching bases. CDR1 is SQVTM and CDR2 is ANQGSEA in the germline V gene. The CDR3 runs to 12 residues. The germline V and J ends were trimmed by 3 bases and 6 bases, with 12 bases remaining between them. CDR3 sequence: CSVEGGTVEQYF. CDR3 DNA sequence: TGCAGCGTTGAGGGCGGGACAGTCGAGCAGTACTTC.

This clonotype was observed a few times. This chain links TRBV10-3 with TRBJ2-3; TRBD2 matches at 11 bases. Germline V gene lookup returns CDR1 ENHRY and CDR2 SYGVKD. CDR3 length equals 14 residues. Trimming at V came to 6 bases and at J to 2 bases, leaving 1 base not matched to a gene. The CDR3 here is CAIRGLAATDTQYF. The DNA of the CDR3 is TGTGCCATCAGGGGACTAGCGGCCACAGATACGCAGTATTTT.

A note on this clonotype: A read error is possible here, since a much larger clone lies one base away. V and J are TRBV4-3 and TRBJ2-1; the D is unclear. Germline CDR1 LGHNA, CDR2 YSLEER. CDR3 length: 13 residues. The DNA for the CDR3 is TGCACCAGCAGCCAAGAGCCCTACAATGAGCAGTTCTTC. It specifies CTSSQEPYNEQFF.

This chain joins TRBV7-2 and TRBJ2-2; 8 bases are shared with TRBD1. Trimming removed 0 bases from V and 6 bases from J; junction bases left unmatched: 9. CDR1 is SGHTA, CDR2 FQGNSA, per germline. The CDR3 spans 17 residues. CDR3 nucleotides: TGTGCCAGCAGCTTAGCCAGGACAGGGTTTATTCCCGGGGAGCTGTTTTTT. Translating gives CASSLARTGFIPGELFF.

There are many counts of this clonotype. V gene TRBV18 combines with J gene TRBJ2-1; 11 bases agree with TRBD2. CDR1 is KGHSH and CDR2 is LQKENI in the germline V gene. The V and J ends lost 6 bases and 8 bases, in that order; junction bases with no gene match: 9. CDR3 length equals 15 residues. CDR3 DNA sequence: TGTGCCAGCTCCCCCACTAGCGGGAGAGGGTATGAGCAGTTCTTC. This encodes CASSPTSGRGYEQFF.

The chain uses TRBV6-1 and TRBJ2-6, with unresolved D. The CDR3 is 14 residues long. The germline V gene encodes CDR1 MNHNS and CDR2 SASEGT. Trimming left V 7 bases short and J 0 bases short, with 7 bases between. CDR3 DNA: TGTGCCAGCATCCGGTACTCTGGGGCCAACGTCCTGACTTTC. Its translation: CASIRYSGANVLTF.

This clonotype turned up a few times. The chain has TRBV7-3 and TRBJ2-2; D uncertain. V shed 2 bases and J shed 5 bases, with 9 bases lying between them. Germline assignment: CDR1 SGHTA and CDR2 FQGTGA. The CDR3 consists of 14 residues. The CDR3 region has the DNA TGTGCCAGCAGCTTATCTGGGGTAACCGGGGAGCTGTTTTTT. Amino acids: CASSLSGVTGELFF.

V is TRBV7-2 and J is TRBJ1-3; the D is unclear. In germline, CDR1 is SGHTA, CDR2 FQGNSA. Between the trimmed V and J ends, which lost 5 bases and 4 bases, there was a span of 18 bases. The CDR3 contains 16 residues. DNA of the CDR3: TGTGCCAGCAGCCCACGGGTTGTGGCGGTCGGAAACACCATATATTTT. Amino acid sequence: CASSPRVVAVGNTIYF. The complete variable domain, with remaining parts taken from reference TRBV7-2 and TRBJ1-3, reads GAGVSQSPSNKVTEKGKDVELRCDPISGHTALYWYRQSLGQGLEFLIYFQGNSAPDKSGLPSDRFSAERTGGSVSTLTIQRTQQEDSAVYLCASSPRVVAVGNTIYFGEGSWLTVV.